This entry concerns a single T cell receptor (beta chain). A COVID-19 case had been met by exposed participants during the 2 weeks before study entry. This entry is derived from a study of blood T cell repertoires in COVID-19. At the level of the study: The United States, Italy and Spain provided the acute and convalescent COVID-19 samples. T cells, B-cell-depleted T cells, or PBMCs provided the cDNA or gDNA that served as material.

Using immunoSEQ multiplex PCR, the repertoire was profiled, and TCRdb retains in-frame clones only, with some absent. The data show roughly 380,000 clones, around nine tenths seen once. Trimming cost V 6 bases and J 4 bases; bases outside gene matches: 9. CDR1 is SNHLY, CDR2 FYNNEI, per germline. The CDR3 length is 15 residues. This chain uses TRBV2 with TRBJ1-5, with 7 bases aligning to TRBD1. This sequence was found in a woman in her thirties who had been exposed to COVID-19. The sequenced sample was PBMCs or T cells enriched from blood (not recorded which). The CDR3, as DNA: TGTGCCAGCAGGGCAAAGGGACAGAAGAATCAGCCCCAGCATTTT. This codes for CASRAKGQKNQPQHF. The entire variable domain, with the rest obtained from reference TRBV2 and TRBJ1-5, is as follows: EPEVTQTPSHQVTQMGQEVILRCVPISNHLYFYWYRQILGQKVEFLVSFYNNEISEKSEIFDDQFSVERPDGSNFTLKIRSTKLEDSAMYFCASRAKGQKNQPQHFGDGTRLSIL.